This T cell receptor beta chain comes out of a study of T cell responses to AZD1222 COVID-19 vaccine. Sequencing was performed with immunoSEQ multiplex PCR; in TCRdb, only in-frame clones are kept and a portion is missing. The table records roughly 99,000 clones, about 90% of them present only once. About this clone itself: Its antigen is not identified.

Whole-study results and caveats: Females outnumbered males among donors, who were mostly white British; clonal diversity was possibly underestimated.

The sequence was obtained from an adult in good health. Sequenced here: peripheral blood, sampled on day 0 of AZD1222 vaccination.

The CDR3 DNA reads as TGTGCCAGCAGCATAAGACACCTCTACGAGCAGTACTTC. It translates to CASSIRHLYEQYF. The genes are TRBV5-8 and TRBJ2-7; D is undetermined. Per germline, CDR1 SGHTS and CDR2 YDEGEE. Trimming cost V 4 bases and J 3 bases, with 11 bases left between them. CDR3 size: 13 residues.